The next 14 T cell receptor beta chains were all read from a single sample in a study of shared clonotypes between healthy human individuals. The repertoire was sequenced with immunoSEQ multiplex PCR; TCRdb's copy has only in-frame clones and lacks some. The sample has under 750,000 clones; 55% to 80% are singletons. The sequenced sample was memory CD4+ T cells sorted from blood. Documented subset: CD45RA-negative fraction. The receptors here all came from a woman in her 30s in good health.

The genes are TRBV5-1 and TRBJ2-7; D not certain. Germline loops: CDR1 SGHRS, CDR2 YFSETQ. The CDR3 consists of 14 residues. The germline V and J ends were trimmed by 4 bases and 5 bases, with 16 bases remaining between them. The DNA for the CDR3 is TGCGCCAGCAGCCATCGGTCTAGTTCTGACGAGCAGTACTTC. Residues: CASSHRSSSDEQYF.

This chain joins TRBV7-2 and TRBJ2-7; 13 bases map to TRBD2. CDR1 and CDR2 from the germline V gene are SGHTA and FQGNSA. V shed 1 base and J 5 bases; nucleotides not matched to a gene: 8. The CDR3 has 17 residues. The CDR3 DNA reads TGTGCCAGCAGCTTAGTATGGACTAGCGGGAGTCTCCACGAGCAGTACTTC. It yields the protein CASSLVWTSGSLHEQYF.

This chain's CDR3 is CASSLSIRESTYEQYF. The CDR3 nucleotides read TGTGCCAGCAGTTTATCGATCCGGGAGAGCACCTACGAGCAGTACTTC. The rearrangement uses TRBV27 and TRBJ2-7; TRBD2 is a possible D gene (6 bases). The V end was cut by 0 bases, the J end by 2 bases, with 14 bases between. The CDR3 consists of 16 residues. CDR1 is MNHEY, CDR2 SMNVEV, per germline (reference sequence).

The chain employs TRBV4-1 and TRBJ2-6; weak D call: TRBD1 (5 bases). The V end was cut by 4 bases, the J end by 3 bases, with 16 bases between. The CDR3 has 17 residues. Per germline, CDR1 MGHRA and CDR2 YSYEKL. In DNA form, the CDR3 reads TGCGCCAGCAGCCGCCAGGGTTGGGGAAATGGGGCCAACGTCCTGACTTTC. It encodes CASSRQGWGNGANVLTF.

This clone was seen only a few times. Distinct nucleotide sequences in the sample also encode this CDR3. The gene calls are TRBV6-5 and TRBJ1-5, with D possibly being TRBD1 (5 bases). Germline V gene sequence: CDR1 MNHEY, CDR2 SVGAGI. The CDR3 contains 14 residues. V dropped 5 bases and J dropped 0 bases, with 8 bases sitting between them. This chain's CDR3 is CASSAGYSNQPQHF. The CDR3 coding sequence is TGTGCCAGCAGTGCAGGGTATAGCAATCAGCCCCAGCATTTT.

This chain joins TRBV19 and TRBJ1-5; no clear D gene. Germline CDR1 reads LNHDA; CDR2 reads SQIVND (reference sequence). V shed 3 bases and J shed 4 bases, with 16 bases lying between them. This CDR3 comprises 16 residues. The CDR3 region has the DNA TGTGCCAGTAGTATTAGTCCACTCCCATCAAATCAGCCCCAGCATTTT. Translating gives CASSISPLPSNQPQHF.

The chain employs TRBV10-3 and TRBJ2-1; 11 positions match TRBD2. The CDR3 is made up of 14 amino acids. The V gene's germline CDR1 is ENHRY and CDR2 SYGVKD. Unmatched junction bases numbered 7, after V lost 6 bases and J lost 9 bases. Written as DNA, the CDR3 is TGTGCCATCAGATCGGGGACTAGCGGCGGTGAGCAGTTCTTC. Its protein is CAIRSGTSGGEQFF.

The CDR3, as DNA: TGTGCCAGCAGTGGGAGCAGAGAGGATCAGCCCCAGCATTTT. It codes for CASSGSREDQPQHF. The chain recombines TRBV2 with TRBJ1-5; no reliable D call. There are 14 residues in the CDR3. Germline loops: CDR1 SNHLY, CDR2 FYNNEI. Trimming left V 4 bases short and J 5 bases short, with 12 bases between.

This chain uses TRBV7-2 with TRBJ2-3; D is uncertain. Germline V gene lookup returns CDR1 SGHTA and CDR2 FQGNSA. V gave up 2 bases and J gave up 4 bases, with 7 bases separating them. This CDR3 is 13 amino acids long. The CDR3 protein is CASSLLEADTQYF. CDR3 nucleotides: TGTGCCAGCAGCTTACTTGAGGCAGATACGCAGTATTTT.

This rearrangement joins TRBV7-6 to TRBJ1-2; D unclear. The CDR3 spans 12 residues. Trimming pared 1 base from V and 8 bases from J, leaving 8 bases between. Germline values: CDR1 SGHVS, CDR2 FNYEAQ. This CDR3 is CASSLVRQGYTF. CDR3 DNA sequence: TGTGCCAGCAGCTTAGTAAGGCAAGGCTACACCTTC.

This sequence joins TRBV10-2 and TRBJ2-2; D not certain. Deletions cut 6 bases from V and 2 bases from J, with 7 bases between. The CDR3 loop spans 13 amino acids. Germline CDR1 reads WSHSY; CDR2 reads SAAADI. DNA for the CDR3: TGCGCCAGCAGGGAAGATAACACCGGGGAGCTGTTTTTT. It is translated as CASREDNTGELFF.

This clone was seen only once. The chain has TRBV14 and TRBJ2-1; D may correspond to TRBD1 or TRBD2 (5 bases each). V lost 5 bases, J lost 8 bases, and 13 bases lay in between. This CDR3 has 13 amino acids. Germline loops: CDR1 SGHDN, CDR2 FVKESK. The CDR3 region is CASSWGSLDEQFF. For the CDR3, the DNA is TGTGCCAGCAGCTGGGGGAGTTTGGATGAGCAGTTCTTC.

CDR3 coding DNA: TGTGCCAGCAGCGTCCTAGGGGAGAGGGCTGAGCAGTTCTTC. Translated: CASSVLGERAEQFF. The V gene is TRBV9, the J gene TRBJ2-1; D may correspond to TRBD1 or TRBD2 (5 bases each). Germline CDR1 SGDLS, CDR2 YYNGEE. This CDR3 region has 14 residues. The V end was cut by 2 bases, the J end by 9 bases, with 15 bases between.

In its sample, this clone was seen once. It is likely a read error: a sequence one base away is far more abundant. V usage is TRBV27 and J usage is TRBJ1-2; D may be TRBD1 (5 bases). The germline V gene encodes CDR1 MNHEY and CDR2 SMNVEV (reference sequence). The CDR3 totals 13 residues. Trimming pared 3 bases from V and 6 bases from J, leaving 11 bases between. The CDR3 nucleotides are TGTGCCAGCAGTTTCAAGGGGAGGGATGGCTACACCTTC. Translated: CASSFKGRDGYTF.